The sample holds many counts of the clone carrying this TCR beta chain. Its antigen is unidentified. The record originates from a study of human T cells and chemical hapten exposure. Study background: Doses of diphenylcyclopropenone went to the patients' scalps weekly throughout the approximately 25-week study. Study-level points and caveats: No change in TCRs above 1 in 1000 frequency was produced by DPC sensitization. Relative to control repertoires, expanded TCRs gave rise to significantly more large CDR3 similarity clusters. As the donors had alopecia, their immune response may differ from healthy people's.

A single record per CDR3 protein comes from TCRdb applying MiXCR to the RACE reads. The sample has about 120,000 distinct CDR3 sequences, about 12% seen once. Noted time point: patch test 1, 2 weeks after DPC sensitization. Treatment here: therapeutic diphenylcyclopropenone sensitization with weekly scalp DPC. The CDR3 is 14 amino acids. Trimming removed 1 base from V and 9 bases from J, with 13 bases in between. The germline gives CDR1 MGHRA, CDR2 YSYEKL. The material sequenced was whole blood, taken in connection with sensitization to the hapten diphenylcyclopropenone (DPC). The receptor's source is a woman in her forties or fifties with alopecia areata. Some clones in this sample may be carry-over from other donors' samples. This chain links TRBV4-1 with TRBJ2-1; D might be TRBD2 (5 bases). The CDR3 here is CASSQGDSRGEQFF. The CDR3 DNA reads TGCGCCAGCAGCCAAGGGGATAGTCGGGGTGAGCAGTTCTTC.